What follows are 22 T cell receptor beta chains derived from one specimen sequenced in a study of T cell repertoires in cytomegalovirus infection. No antigen is known for these receptors. TCRdb fed the reads into MiXCR, producing one record per CDR3 protein. The table lists about 920,000 distinct CDR3 sequences, around 30% of them singletons. Material: cultured CD8+ T cells from PBMCs, obtained from culture after CMV antigen stimulation. These receptors came from a human donor in good health (CMV status not recorded). Some clones in this sample may be carry-over from other donors' samples.

V usage is TRBV6-2 or TRBV6-3 and J usage is TRBJ2-7; no firm D call. This CDR3 comprises 14 residues. With 8 bases removed from V and 4 bases from J, the gap between germline ends came to 18 bases. Germline V gene sequence: CDR1 MNHEY, CDR2 SVGEGT. The CDR3 here is CASSRRDTMYEQYV. In nucleotides, the CDR3 is TGTGCCAGCTCACGACGTGACACTATGTACGAGCAGTACGTC.

This clonotype showed up just a few times. The chain joins TRBV12-5 to TRBJ2-1; 9 bases fit TRBD1. CDR3 size: 16 residues. Germline V gene sequence: CDR1 LGHNT, CDR2 FRNRAP. V lost 4 bases, J lost 2 bases, and 6 bases stayed unmatched. This CDR3 reads CASGSGTGFTYNEQFF. The CDR3 DNA reads as TGTGCTAGTGGTTCCGGGACAGGGTTCACCTACAATGAGCAGTTCTTC.

As regards this clonotype: Since the CDR3 does not end with the conserved phenylalanine or tryptophan, this likely comes from a read error. This chain connects TRBV28 to TRBJ2-3; perhaps D is TRBD1 or TRBD2 (5 bases each). Germline CDR1 and CDR2: MDHEN and SYDVKM. The V end was cut by 6 bases, the J end by 6 bases, with 25 bases between. There are 17 residues in the CDR3. The CDR3 DNA follows: TGTGCCAGCAGCTTTCGAGAAGACGGGGACCACCCGGATACGCAGTATTCT. This translates into CASSFREDGDHPDTQYS.

This clonotype showed up many times. The chain uses TRBV11-2 and TRBJ1-2; maybe TRBD1 (6 bases). This CDR3 is 15 amino acids long. CDR1 and CDR2 from the germline V gene are SGHAT and FQNNGV. V dropped 5 bases and J dropped 0 bases, with 13 bases sitting between them. CDR3 nucleotides: TGTGCCAGCAGCCACGGGGGGGCTACTAACTATGGCTACACCTTC. It encodes CASSHGGATNYGYTF.

The chain is built from TRBV7-3 and TRBJ1-2; unclear D gene. The germline gives CDR1 SGHTA, CDR2 FQGTGA. The CDR3 contains 16 residues. V was trimmed by 4 bases and J by 0 bases, leaving 15 bases between them. The CDR3 sequence is CASSSTAIEPNYGYTF. CDR3 sequence (DNA): TGTGCCAGCAGCTCCACCGCCATTGAACCTAACTATGGCTACACCTTC.

The V call is TRBV12-3 or TRBV12-4, the J call TRBJ2-3; D is perhaps TRBD2 (7 bases). The V end was cut by 3 bases, the J end by 4 bases, with 14 bases between. The CDR3 has 15 residues. CDR3 DNA sequence: TGTGCCAGCAGTTTTAGGGGGGGAAGGTCAGATACGCAGTATTTT. Encoded protein: CASSFRGGRSDTQYF.

This clonotype has just a few counts. This chain links TRBV7-6 with TRBJ2-7; unclear D gene. CDR3 length: 15 residues. V gave up 2 bases and J gave up 2 bases, with 13 bases separating them. Germline V gives CDR1 SGHVS, CDR2 FNYEAQ. CDR3 in amino acids: CASSLRAGYPYEQYF. As DNA, the CDR3 is TGTGCCAGCAGCTTAAGGGCAGGCTATCCCTACGAGCAGTACTTC.

This clonotype was counted a single time. The CDR3 DNA reads as TGTGCCAGCAGCGAAAGGGGGAACGGTGAAGCTTTCTTT. Its protein product is CASSERGNGEAFF. This rearrangement joins TRBV5-6 to TRBJ1-1, with D perhaps matching TRBD1 (6 bases). The germline gives CDR1 SGHDT, CDR2 YYEEEE. The V and J ends lost 4 bases and 7 bases respectively, with 14 bases between them. The CDR3 runs to 13 residues.

V and J are TRBV12-3 or TRBV12-4 and TRBJ2-2; no definite D call. The CDR3 spans 18 residues. V lost 4 bases and J lost 4, with 22 bases in between. CDR3 in amino acids: CASSSPPDNSESTGELFF. DNA for the CDR3: TGTGCCAGCAGTTCTCCACCCGACAACTCCGAAAGCACCGGGGAGCTGTTTTTT.

This clonotype showed up just a few times. V is TRBV18 and J is TRBJ1-1, with 7 nucleotides matching TRBD1. J was trimmed by 1 base and V by 5 bases; bases with no gene match: 13. Germline assignment: CDR1 KGHSH and CDR2 LQKENI. The CDR3 spans 17 residues. The CDR3 here is CASSSGPPGQTNTEAFF. DNA for the CDR3: TGTGCCAGCTCATCGGGGCCCCCGGGACAGACGAACACTGAAGCTTTCTTT.

V gene TRBV18 combines with J gene TRBJ1-1; D unclear. Germline V gives CDR1 KGHSH, CDR2 LQKENI. This CDR3 contains 19 residues. V dropped 1 base and J dropped 0 bases, with 21 bases sitting between them. This chain's CDR3 is CASSPRSGSEGLLNTEAFF. CDR3 DNA sequence: TGTGCCAGCTCACCACGGAGTGGGTCGGAAGGGCTATTGAACACTGAAGCTTTCTTT.

This clonotype was picked up a small number of times. This chain's CDR3 is CASSMNGDSNQPQHF. CDR3 bases: TGTGCCAGTAGTATGAACGGGGATAGCAATCAGCCCCAGCATTTT. The chain has TRBV19 and TRBJ1-5; D is undetermined. V shed 3 bases and J shed 0 bases, with 9 bases lying between them. CDR1 is LNHDA and CDR2 is SQIVND in the germline V gene (reference sequence). The CDR3 sequence is 15 residues long.

The chain joins TRBV19 to TRBJ1-1, with D unresolved. The CDR3 spans 12 residues. The ends were cut back, 10 bases at V and 5 bases at J, with 14 bases in the middle. Germline V gives CDR1 LNHDA, CDR2 SQIVND (reference sequence). The CDR3: CATHRRGTEAFF. In DNA, the CDR3 is TGTGCCACTCATCGCCGGGGTACTGAAGCTTTCTTT.

This clonotype was seen more than once but under ten times. This chain links TRBV6-6 with TRBJ1-1; perhaps TRBD1 as D (5 bases). V shed 6 bases and J shed 1 base, with 21 bases lying between them. This CDR3 region has 17 residues. Germline V lookup: CDR1 MNHNY, CDR2 SVGAGI (reference sequence). Here the CDR3 reads CASSLEWGPRGNTEAFF. In nucleotides, the CDR3 is TGTGCCAGCAGCTTGGAGTGGGGCCCGAGGGGGAACACTGAAGCTTTCTTT.

This clonotype came up a few times. This chain uses TRBV7-8 with TRBJ1-2, with a possible D match to TRBD1 (6 bases). The germline V and J ends were trimmed by 2 bases and 6 bases, with 19 bases remaining between them. Germline V gene sequence: CDR1 SGHVS, CDR2 FQNEAQ. The CDR3 contains 16 residues. The CDR3 is CASSLFALTGVDGYTF. DNA for the CDR3: TGTGCCAGCAGCTTATTCGCTTTGACAGGCGTTGATGGCTACACCTTC.

The chain combines TRBV25-1 with TRBJ2-1; D remains unclear. V was pared by 0 bases and J by 15 bases, with 6 bases between. The CDR3 contains 10 residues. Germline CDR1 MGHDK, CDR2 SYGVNS. The CDR3 bases are TGTGCCAGCAGTGAATATAGTATGTTCTTC. It yields the protein CASSEYSMFF.

V is TRBV12-3 or TRBV12-4 and J is TRBJ1-4; the D is unclear. Between the trimmed V and J ends, which lost 7 bases and 7 bases, there was a span of 10 bases. This CDR3 has 12 amino acids. CDR3 nucleotides: TGTGCCAGCAATTCTGGGGTTGAAAAACTGTTTTTT. Translated, it gives CASNSGVEKLFF.

This clonotype showed up just once. A clone one base away is much larger, so this may be a read error. The V call is TRBV12-3 or TRBV12-4, the J call TRBJ2-5; TRBD2 aligns across 11 bases. V shed 5 bases, J shed 1 base, and the junction held 3 bases outside the gene matches. This CDR3 has 15 residues. The CDR3 is CASSVTSGSQETQYF. DNA of the CDR3: TGTGCCAGCAGTGTAACTAGCGGGAGCCAAGAGACCCAGTACTTC.

The gene calls are TRBV12-3 or TRBV12-4 and TRBJ1-5; D ambiguous. The germline V and J ends were trimmed by 8 bases and 3 bases, with 14 bases remaining between them. The CDR3 runs to 14 residues. The CDR3 DNA is TGTGCCAGCTCCCCTGGCGAAAACAATCAGCCCCAGCATTTT. Its translation is CASSPGENNQPQHF.

The V call is TRBV6-6, the J call TRBJ2-7; D call uncertain. CDR1 is MNHNY, CDR2 SVGAGI, per germline (reference sequence). The CDR3 contains 13 residues. CDR3 DNA sequence: TGTGCCAACAGTTACTCCGGCAGCTACGAGCAGTACGTC. It codes for CANSYSGSYEQYV.

Concerning this clonotype itself: Germline and junction disagree at one end, which may indicate a read error. The chain uses TRBV7-2 and TRBJ1-6; tentative D call: TRBD1 (5 bases). This CDR3 has 13 residues. Germline CDR1 is SGHTA and CDR2 is FQGNSA. The CDR3 is CAGSRERGSPLHF. In DNA form, the CDR3 reads TGTGCCGGCAGCCGCGAGCGGGGCTCACCCCTCCACTTT.

This clonotype has a count of ten or more. The rearrangement uses TRBV7-6 and TRBJ1-5; D call uncertain. This CDR3 comprises 15 residues. Germline loops: CDR1 SGHVS, CDR2 FNYEAQ. The V gene lost 5 bases and the J gene lost 7 bases, with 18 bases spanning the gap. The chain's CDR3 is CASSPRREGRQPQHF. The CDR3 nucleotides are TGTGCCAGCAGCCCCCGGCGGGAGGGTAGACAGCCCCAGCATTTT.